The entry below gives a single T cell receptor (beta chain) sequence along with its context. Assay: immunoSEQ multiplex PCR; the TCRdb copy retains only in-frame clones and omits some. This table holds approximately 47,000 clones, about 94% found once. This entry is derived from a study of T cell changes during pregnancy in multiple sclerosis. V shed 5 bases, J shed 2 bases, and the junction held 5 bases outside the gene matches. The CDR3 is made up of 15 amino acids. Germline loops: CDR1 MDHEN, CDR2 SYDVKM. The specimen comprised CD4+ T cells from peripheral blood mononuclear cells, sampled in the first trimester of pregnancy. This chain connects TRBV28 to TRBJ2-7; 11 nucleotides align to TRBD1. This sequence was found in a female donor with multiple sclerosis, enrolled in a pregnancy study. The CDR3 loop reads CASSVPGQGAYEQYF. The CDR3 bases are TGTGCCAGCAGTGTACCGGGACAGGGGGCCTACGAGCAGTACTTC.